The sequence of this T cell receptor (beta chain) was determined in a study of vaccination and CD4 T cells after COVID-19. The overall study: Researchers treated cells with overlapping spike peptides taken from SARS-CoV-2, HCoV-NL63, HCoV-OC43 and HCoV-229E.

Study observations and caveats: Median reactive clonotypes, those recognizing SARS-CoV-2, rose from around 21 to 38, not significantly. In convalescent patients, a median approximately 90% of reactive clones appeared only post-vaccination.

The Oncomine TCR Beta short-read assay sequenced DNA from cultured CD4+ T cells. Using its own MiXCR run on the PCR reads, TCRdb lists one record per CDR3 protein. Among almost 15,000 distinct CDR3 sequences listed, 20% to 25% were seen once. A word on this clonotype: Its specificity is unknown.

Treatment given: approximately 9-day PBMC culture with coronavirus spike peptide pools or control peptides (ViraFEST assay). Medium was half-exchanged with fresh IL-2 medium on days 3 and 7. Source: CD4+ T cells from blood, cultured in vitro, taken before SARS-CoV-2 vaccination. The clonotype was recovered from a human donor who received a COVID-19 vaccine.

The CDR3 protein is CSVSRDLWRGYTF. CDR3 in DNA: TGCAGTGTCTCGCGGGACCTATGGCGGGGCTACACCTTC. The rearrangement joins TRBV20-1 to TRBJ1-2, with a possible D match to TRBD1 (5 bases). The CDR3 consists of 13 residues. V lost 7 bases, J lost 8 bases, and 20 bases lay in between. Germline V lookup: CDR1 DFQATT, CDR2 SNEGSKA (reference sequence).